This T cell receptor (beta chain) was sequenced in a study of blood T cell repertoires in COVID-19. The V gene's germline CDR1 is SGHNT and CDR2 YENEEA. The CDR3 runs 15 residues. V was pared by 3 bases and J by 4 bases, with 13 bases between. Using immunoSEQ multiplex PCR, the repertoire was profiled, and TCRdb retains in-frame clones only, with some absent. Of under 150,000 clones listed, about nine tenths are singletons. The V and J genes are TRBV11-3 and TRBJ1-5; no firm D call. Specimen: peripheral blood. The receptor comes from a man aged 50 or older with active or convalescent COVID-19. The CDR3 DNA sequence: TGTGCCAGCAGCTTTCAAGTCACAGAGAATCAGCCCCAGCATTTT. Amino acids: CASSFQVTENQPQHF.